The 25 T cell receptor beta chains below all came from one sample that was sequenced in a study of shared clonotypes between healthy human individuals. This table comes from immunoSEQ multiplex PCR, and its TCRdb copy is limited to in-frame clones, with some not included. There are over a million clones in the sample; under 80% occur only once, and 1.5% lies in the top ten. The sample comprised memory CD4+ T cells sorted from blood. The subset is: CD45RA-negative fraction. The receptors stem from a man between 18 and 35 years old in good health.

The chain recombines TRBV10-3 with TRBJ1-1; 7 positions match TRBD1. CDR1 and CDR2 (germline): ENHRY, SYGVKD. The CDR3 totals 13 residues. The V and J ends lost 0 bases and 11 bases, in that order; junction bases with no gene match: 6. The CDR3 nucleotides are TGTGCCATCAGTGAGTCCCAGGGGGTTCGGGCTTTCTTT. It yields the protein CAISESQGVRAFF.

The DNA of the CDR3 is TGTGCCTGGAGTGTTGAGCGCAATCAGCCCCAGCATTTT. Encoded protein: CAWSVERNQPQHF. V usage is TRBV30 and J usage is TRBJ1-5; unclear D gene. This CDR3 region has 13 residues. Germline V gives CDR1 GTSNPN, CDR2 SVGIG (reference sequence). V lost 0 bases, J lost 2 bases, and 5 bases lay in between.

CDR3 nucleotides: TGTGCCAGCAATGGGGACAGCAATCAGCCCCAGCATTTT. Its protein product is CASNGDSNQPQHF. V and J are TRBV2 and TRBJ1-5, with D tentatively TRBD1 (5 bases). This CDR3 contains 13 residues. The V gene lost 7 bases and the J gene lost 1 base, with 8 bases spanning the gap. The germline CDR1 and CDR2 sequences are SNHLY and FYNNEI.

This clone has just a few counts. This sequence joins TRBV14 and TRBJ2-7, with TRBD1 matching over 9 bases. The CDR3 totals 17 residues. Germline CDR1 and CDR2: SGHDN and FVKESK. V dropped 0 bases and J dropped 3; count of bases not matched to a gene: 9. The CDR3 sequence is CASSQEGTGRTLYEQYF. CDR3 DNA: TGTGCCAGCAGCCAAGAAGGGACAGGGAGAACCCTCTACGAGCAGTACTTC.

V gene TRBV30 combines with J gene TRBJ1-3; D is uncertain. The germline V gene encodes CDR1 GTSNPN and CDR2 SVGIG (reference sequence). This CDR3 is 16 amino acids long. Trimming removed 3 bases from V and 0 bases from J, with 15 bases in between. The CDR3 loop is CAWSRRVVSSGNTIYF. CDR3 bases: TGTGCCTGGAGCAGAAGGGTGGTATCCTCTGGAAACACCATATATTTT.

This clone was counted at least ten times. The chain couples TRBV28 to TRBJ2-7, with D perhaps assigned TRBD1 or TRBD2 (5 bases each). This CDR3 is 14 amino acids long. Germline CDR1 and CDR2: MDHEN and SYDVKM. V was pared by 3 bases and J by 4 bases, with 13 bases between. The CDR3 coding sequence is TGTGCCAGCAGTTTTGATGAGGGGCGTTACGAGCAGTACTTC. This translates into CASSFDEGRYEQYF. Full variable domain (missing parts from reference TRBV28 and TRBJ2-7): DVKVTQSSRYLVKRTGEKVFLECVQDMDHENMFWYRQDPGLGLRLIYFSYDVKMKEKGDIPEGYSVSREKKERFSLILESASTNQTSMYLCASSFDEGRYEQYFGPGTRLTVT.

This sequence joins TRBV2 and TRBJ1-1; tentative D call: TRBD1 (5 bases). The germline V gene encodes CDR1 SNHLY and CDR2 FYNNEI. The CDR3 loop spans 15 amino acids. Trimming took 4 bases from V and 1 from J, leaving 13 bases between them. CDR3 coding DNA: TGTGCCAGCAGTGTTTCGGACACCGGGAACACTGAAGCTTTCTTT. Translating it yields CASSVSDTGNTEAFF.

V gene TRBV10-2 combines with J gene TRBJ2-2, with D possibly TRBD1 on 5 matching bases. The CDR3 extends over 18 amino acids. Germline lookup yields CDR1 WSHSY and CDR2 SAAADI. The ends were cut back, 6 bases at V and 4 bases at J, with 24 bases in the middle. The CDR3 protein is CASRSLRGKGSSTGELFF. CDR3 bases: TGCGCCAGCAGAAGTCTTAGGGGTAAAGGAAGTAGCACCGGGGAGCTGTTTTTT.

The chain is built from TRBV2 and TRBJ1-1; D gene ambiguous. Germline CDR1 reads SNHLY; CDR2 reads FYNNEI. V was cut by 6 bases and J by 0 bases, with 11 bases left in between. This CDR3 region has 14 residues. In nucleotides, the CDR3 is TGTGCCAGCAGGGAGTTCTGGCTGAACACTGAAGCTTTCTTT. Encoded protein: CASREFWLNTEAFF.

CDR3 bases: TGTGCCAGTAGTATAAACAGGGACACCCAGGAGACCCAGTACTTC. This gives the protein CASSINRDTQETQYF. V gene TRBV19 combines with J gene TRBJ2-5; D is perhaps TRBD1 (6 bases). In germline, CDR1 is LNHDA, CDR2 SQIVND (reference sequence). The CDR3 is 15 amino acids. V lost 2 bases and J 5 bases, leaving 15 bases between the germline ends.

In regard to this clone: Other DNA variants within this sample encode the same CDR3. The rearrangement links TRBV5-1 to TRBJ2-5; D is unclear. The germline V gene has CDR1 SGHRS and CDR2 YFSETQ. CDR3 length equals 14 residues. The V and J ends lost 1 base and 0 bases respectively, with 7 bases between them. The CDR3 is CASSLRGNQETQYF. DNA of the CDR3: TGCGCCAGCAGCTTGAGAGGCAACCAAGAGACCCAGTACTTC.

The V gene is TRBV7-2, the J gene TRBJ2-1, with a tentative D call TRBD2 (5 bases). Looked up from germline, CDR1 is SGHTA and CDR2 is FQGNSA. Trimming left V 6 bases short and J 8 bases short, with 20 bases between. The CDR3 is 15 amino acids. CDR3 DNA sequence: TGTGCCAGCAGGCTTAGGTCCGCGACTATCGATGAGCAGTTCTTC. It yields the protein CASRLRSATIDEQFF. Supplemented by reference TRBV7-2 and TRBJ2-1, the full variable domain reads GAGVSQSPSNKVTEKGKDVELRCDPISGHTALYWYRQSLGQGLEFLIYFQGNSAPDKSGLPSDRFSAERTGGSVSTLTIQRTQQEDSAVYLCASRLRSATIDEQFFGPGTRLTVL.

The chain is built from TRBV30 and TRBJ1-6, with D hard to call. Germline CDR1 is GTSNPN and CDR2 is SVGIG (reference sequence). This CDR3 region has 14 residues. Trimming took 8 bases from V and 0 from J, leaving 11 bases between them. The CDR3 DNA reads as TGTGCCGCCGACTGGAGCTCCTATAATTCACCCCTCCACTTT. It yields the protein CAADWSSYNSPLHF.

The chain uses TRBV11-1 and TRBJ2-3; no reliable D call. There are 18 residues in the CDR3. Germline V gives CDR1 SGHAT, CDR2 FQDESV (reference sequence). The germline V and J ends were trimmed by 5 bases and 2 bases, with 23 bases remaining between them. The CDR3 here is CASSRLAGRFSTTDTQYF. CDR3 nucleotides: TGTGCCAGCAGCCGATTAGCAGGTCGGTTCTCAACCACAGATACGCAGTATTTT.

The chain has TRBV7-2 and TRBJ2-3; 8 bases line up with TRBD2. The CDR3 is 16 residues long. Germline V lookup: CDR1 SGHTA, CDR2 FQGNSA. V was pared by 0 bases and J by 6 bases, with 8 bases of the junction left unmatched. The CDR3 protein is CASSLASGKGRDTQYF. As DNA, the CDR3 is TGTGCCAGCAGCTTAGCTAGCGGGAAGGGGAGGGATACGCAGTATTTT.

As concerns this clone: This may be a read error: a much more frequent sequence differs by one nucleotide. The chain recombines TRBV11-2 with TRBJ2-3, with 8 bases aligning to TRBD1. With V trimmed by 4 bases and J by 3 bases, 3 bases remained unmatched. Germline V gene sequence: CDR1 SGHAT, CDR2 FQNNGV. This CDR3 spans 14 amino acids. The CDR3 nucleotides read TGTGCCAGCAGCTCCCGACAGGGGACAGATACGCAGTATTTT. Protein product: CASSSRQGTDTQYF.

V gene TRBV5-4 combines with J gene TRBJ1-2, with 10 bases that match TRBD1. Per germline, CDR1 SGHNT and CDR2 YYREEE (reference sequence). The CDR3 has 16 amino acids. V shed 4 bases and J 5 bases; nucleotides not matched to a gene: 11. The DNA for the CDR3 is TGTGCCAGCAGCCCTTCGGGACAGGGGTCGCGGTATGGCTACACCTTC. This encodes CASSPSGQGSRYGYTF.

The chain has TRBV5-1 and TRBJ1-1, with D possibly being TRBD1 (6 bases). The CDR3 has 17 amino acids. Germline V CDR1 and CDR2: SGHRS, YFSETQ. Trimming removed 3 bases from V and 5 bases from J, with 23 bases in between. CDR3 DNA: TGCGCCAGCAGCTCGTCGGTCGTTAAAGGGGGAGTTACTGAAGCTTTCTTT. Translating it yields CASSSSVVKGGVTEAFF.

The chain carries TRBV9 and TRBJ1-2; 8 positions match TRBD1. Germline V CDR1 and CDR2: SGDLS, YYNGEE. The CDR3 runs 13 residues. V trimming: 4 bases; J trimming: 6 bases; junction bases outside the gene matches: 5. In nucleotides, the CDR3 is TGTGCCAGCAGCACCTCGACAGGGGATGGCTACACCTTC. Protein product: CASSTSTGDGYTF.

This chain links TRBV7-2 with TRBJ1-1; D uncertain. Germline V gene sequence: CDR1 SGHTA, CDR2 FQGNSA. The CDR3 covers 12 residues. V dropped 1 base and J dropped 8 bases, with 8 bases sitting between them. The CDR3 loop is CASSLGLGEAFF. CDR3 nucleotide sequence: TGTGCCAGCAGCTTAGGCCTGGGAGAAGCTTTCTTT.

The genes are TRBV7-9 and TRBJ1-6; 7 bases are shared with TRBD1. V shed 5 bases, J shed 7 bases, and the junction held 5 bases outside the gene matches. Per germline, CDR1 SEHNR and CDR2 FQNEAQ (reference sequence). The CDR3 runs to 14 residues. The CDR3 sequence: CASSRDSKNSPLHF. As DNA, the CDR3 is TGTGCCAGCAGCCGGGACAGCAAGAATTCACCCCTCCACTTT.

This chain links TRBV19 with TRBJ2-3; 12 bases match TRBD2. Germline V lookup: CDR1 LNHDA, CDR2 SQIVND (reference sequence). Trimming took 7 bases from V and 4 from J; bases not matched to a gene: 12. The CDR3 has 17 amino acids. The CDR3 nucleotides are TGTGCCAGTAATCCCCTAGCGGGAGGGGGGGGCCCAGATACGCAGTATTTT. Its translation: CASNPLAGGGGPDTQYF.

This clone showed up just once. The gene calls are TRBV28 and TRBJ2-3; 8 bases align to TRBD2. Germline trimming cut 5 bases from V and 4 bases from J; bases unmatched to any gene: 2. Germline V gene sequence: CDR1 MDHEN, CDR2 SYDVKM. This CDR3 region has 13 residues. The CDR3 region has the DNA TGTGCCAGCAGTAGACTAGCGCCAGATACGCAGTATTTT. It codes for CASSRLAPDTQYF.

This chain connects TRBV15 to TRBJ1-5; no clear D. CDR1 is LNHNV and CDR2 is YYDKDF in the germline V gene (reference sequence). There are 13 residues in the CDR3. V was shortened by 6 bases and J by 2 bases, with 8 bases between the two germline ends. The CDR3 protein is CATRESGNQPQHF. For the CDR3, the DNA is TGTGCCACCAGAGAGTCGGGCAATCAGCCCCAGCATTTT.

CDR3 in amino acids: CASGSSGSAADTQYF. CDR3 in DNA: TGTGCCAGCGGAAGTAGCGGGAGCGCGGCAGATACGCAGTATTTT. V gene TRBV9 combines with J gene TRBJ2-3; TRBD2 agrees at 9 bases. CDR1 and CDR2 from the germline V gene are SGDLS and YYNGEE. With 7 bases clipped from V and 4 bases from J, the junction kept 10 bases outside the gene matches. The CDR3 runs to 15 residues.